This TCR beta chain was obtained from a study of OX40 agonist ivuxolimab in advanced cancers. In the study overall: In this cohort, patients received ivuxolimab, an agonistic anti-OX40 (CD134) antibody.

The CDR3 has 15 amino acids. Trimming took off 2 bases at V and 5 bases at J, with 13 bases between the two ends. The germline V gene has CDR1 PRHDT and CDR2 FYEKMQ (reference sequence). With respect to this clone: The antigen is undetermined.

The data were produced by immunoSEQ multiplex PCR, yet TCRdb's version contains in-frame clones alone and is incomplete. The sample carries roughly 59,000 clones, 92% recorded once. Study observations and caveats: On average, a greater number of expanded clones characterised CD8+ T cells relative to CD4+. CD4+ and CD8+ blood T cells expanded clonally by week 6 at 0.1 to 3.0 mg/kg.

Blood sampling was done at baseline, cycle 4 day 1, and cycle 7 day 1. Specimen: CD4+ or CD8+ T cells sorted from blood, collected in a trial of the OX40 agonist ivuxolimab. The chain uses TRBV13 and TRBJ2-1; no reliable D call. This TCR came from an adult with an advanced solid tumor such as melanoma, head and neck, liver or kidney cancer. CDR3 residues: CASSLPLDGNNEQFF. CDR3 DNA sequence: TGTGCCAGCAGCTTACCGTTGGACGGAAACAATGAGCAGTTCTTC.